This T cell receptor (beta chain) was found in a study of cytomegalovirus exposure and HLA in healthy donors (dated 2017 in TCRdb). About the study as a whole: An earlier analysis of some 620 of the donors reported 276 Gb of sequence data and around 100 million unique TCR beta sequences obtained from 180 million or so T cells. An early release covering roughly 600 HLA-typed donors comprised approximately 300 gigabases of sequencing data and around 85 million unique TCR sequences. Among the roughly 400 genotyped donors, roughly 80% belonged to the genetic ancestry cluster associated with self-reported Caucasian donors. The study aimed to test whether cataloging public T cell receptors could reveal signatures of past pathogen exposure. The study profiled the T cell repertoires of hundreds of subjects by immunosequencing and related them to cytomegalovirus serostatus. A separate validation cohort of some 130 different subjects was used in addition to the approximately 670-subject first cohort. To predict cytomegalovirus infection status, the study combined high-throughput TCR immunosequencing, statistical association of individual TCRs with disease status, and machine learning. A later analysis re-examined previously published TCR beta repertoires from 610 or so donors and added high-resolution HLA genotyping to investigate patterns of TCR occurrence. Rather than using new phenotypic data, the later analysis identified candidate immune exposures from TCR beta sequences and from how often those sequences occurred across donors. An earlier analysis of roughly 600 of the donors used high-throughput TCR beta sequencing to judge whether each TCR beta V gene segment behaved as functional or pseudogenic. Donor age, sex, ethnicity and CMV serostatus were compiled together with the repertoire data. A later genetic analysis took genome-wide SNP genotypes for 398 of the 666 donors and used that subset as a discovery cohort. Every discovery cohort repertoire had been produced on one sequencing platform. HLA typing covered class I and class II loci at four-digit resolution. Typing coverage differed by locus: A, B, C, DRB1 and DQB1 were typed in roughly 629-630 donors, DQA1 in approximately 520, DPA1 in approximately 600, and DPB1 in 400 to 480. Four or five DR-DQ haplotypes were handled as single units for association and clustering because linkage in the cohort was strong. Among 300 to 450 genotyped donors of the cohort, an average of approximately 240,000 unique TCR beta nucleotide sequences were sequenced per donor, roughly a sixth of them non-productive. Points the paper makes about the study in general: A further reported finding was that TCR beta sequences accurately predicted the HLA-A and HLA-B alleles for most subjects in the first cohort. The study listed 150 to 200 TCR beta chains as associated with cytomegalovirus. According to a later genetic analysis, donors in an Asian-associated ancestry cluster had fewer N-insertions in productive TCRs than the roughly 700-donor mean. A later analysis associated about 17,000 TCR beta sequences with specific HLA alleles at a false discovery rate of 0.05. In a later analysis, the rate of TCR association differed among HLA loci, with DRB1 alleles having the most associated TCRs and HLA-C alleles having the fewest. Because counts were too low, 15 to 20 rarely observed V segments, including chromosome 9 orphons, were excluded from the earlier analysis of 500 to 700 of the donors. Correlated functional status among segregating V segments might reflect linkage disequilibrium, but an unknown experimental factor could not be ruled out. Because HLA typing was missing for some donors at each locus, association tests included only the typed subset. In a later analysis, several top co-occurrence clusters were reported to appear linked to parvovirus B19, influenza, CMV and Epstein-Barr virus. When HLA alleles, especially DR and DQ, strongly co-occurred, TCR associations were difficult to assign to individual alleles. A later analysis found that HLA-associated TCR beta chains were more clonally expanded and had lower generation probabilities than equally common non-associated chains. For the cohort, immune exposure information was limited to CMV serostatus. Only TCR beta chains were sequenced in this cohort, and the absence of alpha or paired-chain data limited detectable features. In vitro tests confirmed that a few of the cytomegalovirus-associated TCR beta chains recognize cytomegalovirus antigens. A group of highly shared sequence variants was considered likely to be a technical artifact of the sequencing pipeline. Because the 87-base-pair reads could not distinguish some IMGT-functional V segments, including TRBV6-2 and TRBV6-3, those segments were excluded. In an earlier analysis of over 550 of the donors, most TCR beta V segments were observed in productive rearrangements about 87% or about 30% of the time, broadly matching IMGT annotations. While some public TCRs were present in many individuals, most TCR sequences turned up only very rarely across donors. A later analysis found that most CMV-associated TCR beta chains appeared HLA-restricted, with HLA associations seemingly driven largely by CMV exposure. Sequencing depth was assumed to be roughly uniform across donors in the presence/absence analyses, though that assumption may not hold. The classifier was reported to diagnose cytomegalovirus status with high specificity and sensitivity in both the original and validation cohorts. The authors suggested that the approach could potentially be generalized to other disease states and immunological phenotypes. A later genetic analysis associated a missense DCLRE1C variant with V-gene and J-gene trimming of TCR beta chains, and an independent cohort replicated the association.

The cohort consisted of approximately 670 healthy bone marrow donors. At the time of sampling, all cohort members were nominally healthy, though unrecorded immune exposures were likely present. The donor tested CMV seropositive, placing the donor among the 289 seropositive members of the cohort. Every donor gave a peripheral blood sample, and the peripheral blood mononuclear cells from that sample were used for TCR beta sequencing. The Qiagen DNeasy Blood Extraction Kit was used to extract genomic DNA from the blood cell samples. Library prep was done by the immunoSEQ multiplex PCR assay. For the multiplex PCR, a mixture combining 60 forward primers for TCR Vbeta segments and 13 reverse primers for TCR Jbeta segments was used. Amplification of the CDR3 region of rearranged TCR beta genes was performed with a multiplex PCR assay on genomic DNA. Amplified TCR beta libraries were sequenced as 87-base-pair reads on the Illumina HiSeq System. Concerning the study's data processing: In a later analysis, tens of millions of unique TCR beta chains were counted across the approximately 620 repertoires, and roughly 11 million of these chains were shared by at least two donors. Raw reads were error-corrected and collapsed into unique sequences with a nearest-neighbor algorithm that merged closely related sequences to remove PCR and sequencing errors. To assign V, D and J gene segments, CDR3 sequences were aligned to IMGT reference sequences. Each retained sequence needed at least a six-nucleotide match to both a V gene segment and a J gene segment. A rearrangement counted as productive if the CDR3 had no stop codons and remained in frame with V and J, and every other rearrangement counted as non-productive. CDR3 was defined by IMGT convention, running from the second conserved V-encoded cysteine to the conserved J-encoded phenylalanine. The earlier analysis of about 560 of the donors excluded any sequence lacking an unambiguous match to a single V gene segment. An earlier analysis of fewer than 750 of the donors classified V segments as functional when productive rearrangements were above 56.7% and as segregating when the standard deviation between donors was above 5%. To diagnose cytomegalovirus status from the catalog of TCR beta chain sequences, a statistical classification framework was built. V and J gene assignment, in a later analysis, came from comparing TCR nucleotide sequences with IMGT/GENE-DB human TR gene sequences. A later analysis assigned CDR3 sequences and most-parsimonious VDJ recombination scenarios with the TCRdist pipeline. In a later analysis, each TCR beta chain was defined by its CDR3 amino acid sequence together with its V-gene family, and reads without a unique V-gene family were excluded. A later analysis removed 500 to 600 highly shared, low-generation-probability nucleotide sequences to deal with suspected cross-contamination and a sequencing artifact. In a later analysis, a clonal expansion index was calculated for each public chain from normalized within-repertoire ranks of inferred template counts. Generation probabilities in a later analysis came from a VDJ recombination model fitted to out-of-frame rearrangements, and those results were checked against IGoR. In a later analysis, TCR-TCR, TCR-HLA and TCR-CMV co-occurrence was scored with hypergeometric tests, and a repertoire-size bias correction was applied to TCR pairs. In a later analysis, false discovery rates were estimated by permuting HLA or CMV assignments 20 times. In a later analysis, co-occurring TCRs were grouped using DBSCAN, with TCRdist sequence similarity added in when clustering inside HLA-allele-positive subsets. Repertoires with fewer than 30,000 or more than 120,000 public chains, plus five repertoires with anomalous nucleotide sharing, were excluded from co-occurrence clustering. TCRdb's version of the immuneACCESS table is confined to in-frame rearrangements and falls short of the full clone set. An unresolved V gene accounts for under half of the shortfall where checked; the remainder is of unknown origin. The DNA gave D and trimming, while V, J and clone size come from that table. This sample lists under 200,000 clones; 65% to 85% were detected once. The top ten hold 1.5% to 2% of the sample.

The CDR3 spans 11 residues, from the cysteine through the phenylalanine. CDR3 DNA only is kept here, 33 bases in frame from base 1. Via the germline V gene, CDR1 is MDHEN and CDR2 SYDVKM. V loses 11 bases of germline sequence and J loses 5 bases, and the interval between the two ends is 12 bases. This clone was recorded a few times. It has no known antigen specificity. No per-base quality is available; no much larger clone lies one base away. What was sequenced was PBMCs. Recombination linked TRBV28 to TRBJ1-2; TRBD1 might be the D gene, on 5 matching bases. The sequence was obtained from a man in his forties or fifties in good health and CMV-seropositive. The bases are TGTGCCGGACAAGGACAATATGGCTACACCTTC. This codes for CAGQGQYGYTF.